The rows below give T cell receptor beta chains drawn from one sample of a study of identical twins. Via MiXCR, TCRdb re-called the 5' RACE reads, giving one row per CDR3 protein. The sample holds about 810,000 distinct CDR3 sequences, 9% to 15% seen once. The same specimen was also included in a second study, on yellow fever vaccine responses in identical twins.

The specimen sequenced was PBMCs. These receptors all come from a woman aged 18-35 years in good health. Each CDR3 is given with its conserved first and last residue. Fields, in order: J gene, V gene, CDR3 protein.

j_gene: TRBJ2-5; v_gene: TRBV7-8; CDR3aa: CASSFSPTSGGGQETQYF
j_gene: TRBJ1-5; v_gene: TRBV16; CDR3aa: CASSLGESDNQPQHF
j_gene: TRBJ2-5; v_gene: TRBV28; CDR3aa: CASSTKDRGQETQYF
j_gene: TRBJ2-1; v_gene: TRBV14; CDR3aa: CASSRHNTAYNEQFF
j_gene: TRBJ2-2; v_gene: TRBV20-1; CDR3aa: CSAPLAGGAGELFF
j_gene: TRBJ2-1; v_gene: TRBV18; CDR3aa: CASSSLAGGPWEQFF
j_gene: TRBJ1-2; v_gene: TRBV2; CDR3aa: CASSSWVSNGYTF
j_gene: TRBJ2-1; v_gene: TRBV7-9; CDR3aa: CASSFPPLAGGRDEQFF
j_gene: TRBJ2-1; v_gene: TRBV25-1; CDR3aa: CASSEYGTGLSNEQFF
j_gene: TRBJ1-4; v_gene: TRBV3-1; CDR3aa: CASSQRTGGEKLFF
j_gene: TRBJ2-1; v_gene: TRBV12-3/TRBV12-4; CDR3aa: CASSLRQGSSYNEQFF
j_gene: TRBJ2-2; v_gene: TRBV11-2; CDR3aa: CASSLEVSGGPNTGELFF
j_gene: TRBJ1-1; v_gene: TRBV6-1; CDR3aa: CASSEGALALLNTEAFF
j_gene: TRBJ1-2; v_gene: TRBV10-3; CDR3aa: CAISESGGYTF
j_gene: TRBJ2-3; v_gene: TRBV9; CDR3aa: CASSVGLSTDTQYF
j_gene: TRBJ2-2; v_gene: TRBV6-1; CDR3aa: CASRGRFTGELFF
j_gene: TRBJ2-1; v_gene: TRBV3-1; CDR3aa: CASSQFAAVFKNEQFF
j_gene: TRBJ2-1; v_gene: TRBV6-2/TRBV6-3; CDR3aa: CASRVLRYNEQFF
j_gene: TRBJ2-3; v_gene: TRBV12-5; CDR3aa: CASGTWGGMMDTQYF
j_gene: TRBJ2-7; v_gene: TRBV20-1; CDR3aa: CSAGNRDHSYEQYF
j_gene: TRBJ1-2; v_gene: TRBV19; CDR3aa: CASSSRYHGDYGYTF
j_gene: TRBJ2-2; v_gene: TRBV14; CDR3aa: CASSQDHSMTTGELFF
j_gene: TRBJ2-2; v_gene: TRBV20-1; CDR3aa: CSASGATRTGELFF
j_gene: TRBJ2-7; v_gene: TRBV27; CDR3aa: CASSLFGGDEQYF
j_gene: TRBJ1-1; v_gene: TRBV7-2; CDR3aa: CASSRQGQLGDTEAFF
j_gene: TRBJ2-7; v_gene: TRBV7-9; CDR3aa: CASSLATSGAGEQYF
j_gene: TRBJ1-4; v_gene: TRBV6-5; CDR3aa: CASSYAGAGNEKLFF
j_gene: TRBJ2-1; v_gene: TRBV7-9; CDR3aa: CASSPGLAGDFNEQFF
j_gene: TRBJ2-3; v_gene: TRBV7-8; CDR3aa: CASSLRNSGTSTDTQYF
j_gene: TRBJ2-3; v_gene: TRBV2; CDR3aa: CASGTGQATDTQYF
j_gene: TRBJ1-1; v_gene: TRBV29-1; CDR3aa: CSLLGGRMNTEAFF
j_gene: TRBJ2-1; v_gene: TRBV4-1; CDR3aa: CASDPGRYSYNEQFF
j_gene: TRBJ2-7; v_gene: TRBV20-1; CDR3aa: CSAGVGPYEQYF
j_gene: TRBJ2-1; v_gene: TRBV20-1; CDR3aa: CSAIGVSYNEQFF
j_gene: TRBJ2-1; v_gene: TRBV12-3/TRBV12-4; CDR3aa: CASSPQTPNNEQFF
j_gene: TRBJ2-1; v_gene: TRBV11-1; CDR3aa: CASSPRDYGARFGNEQFF
j_gene: TRBJ1-1; v_gene: TRBV7-6; CDR3aa: CASSFQEGVNTEAFF
j_gene: TRBJ1-2; v_gene: TRBV9; CDR3aa: CASSAQQGEGGYTF
j_gene: TRBJ2-5; v_gene: TRBV2; CDR3aa: CASNGRTSGRGRQETQYF
j_gene: TRBJ2-2; v_gene: TRBV6-1; CDR3aa: CASKAHTSGDTGELFF
j_gene: TRBJ1-1; v_gene: TRBV6-1; CDR3aa: CASSRGRPKNTEAFF
j_gene: TRBJ2-5; v_gene: TRBV11-1; CDR3aa: CASSRNNLAGGSGETQYF
j_gene: TRBJ1-1; v_gene: TRBV7-8; CDR3aa: CASSIRGTEAFF
j_gene: TRBJ2-7; v_gene: TRBV7-6; CDR3aa: CASSLNQGYEQYF
j_gene: TRBJ2-1; v_gene: TRBV20-1; CDR3aa: CSARPWTSGQNEQFF
j_gene: TRBJ2-7; v_gene: TRBV11-2; CDR3aa: CASRPPGPYEQYF
j_gene: TRBJ2-1; v_gene: TRBV20-1; CDR3aa: CSAKPSTPNNEQFF
j_gene: TRBJ2-7; v_gene: TRBV20-1; CDR3aa: CSARRDRSYEQYF
j_gene: TRBJ2-2; v_gene: TRBV14; CDR3aa: CASSQKRVTESNTGELFF
j_gene: TRBJ2-3; v_gene: TRBV10-3; CDR3aa: CAIGRTGDSTDTQYF
j_gene: TRBJ2-5; v_gene: TRBV5-5; CDR3aa: CASSLSNSPWGGQETQYF
j_gene: TRBJ2-2; v_gene: TRBV11-1; CDR3aa: CASSPPAVQTGGTGELFF
j_gene: TRBJ2-4; v_gene: TRBV20-1; CDR3aa: CSARMLAGEIGNIQYF
j_gene: TRBJ2-1; v_gene: TRBV12-3/TRBV12-4; CDR3aa: CASRKGSSGRADEQFF
j_gene: TRBJ2-5; v_gene: TRBV5-1; CDR3aa: CASSLWSREETQYF
j_gene: TRBJ2-3; v_gene: TRBV10-3; CDR3aa: CAIGENHTDTQYF
j_gene: TRBJ2-1; v_gene: TRBV6-2/TRBV6-3; CDR3aa: CASSSLRTSGRIFEQFF
j_gene: TRBJ2-1; v_gene: TRBV12-3/TRBV12-4; CDR3aa: CASSTTSGDGGQFF
j_gene: TRBJ2-4; v_gene: TRBV11-2; CDR3aa: CASSAPGQGALRAKNIQYF